The clone carrying this TCR beta chain came up once. As yet, its antigen is unknown. This record comes from a study of shared clonotypes between healthy human individuals. It was across several immunoSEQ plates that each subset's genomic DNA was evenly split. Original data processing: There were no quality scores in the junction-only immunoSEQ sequences, so filtering differed. Using immunoSEQ multiplex PCR, the repertoire was profiled, and TCRdb retains in-frame clones only, with some absent. V, J and clone size are taken as reported in that table, and D and trimming were inferred from the DNA itself. The sample consists of roughly 1.5 million clones, around 98% of them appearing once. The study's findings and limits: Four donors shared around 5.2% of their naive CD4 clonotypes. A generally larger estimated richness was seen in naive subsets than in memory subsets.

CDR1 is MNHEY, CDR2 SVGAGI, per germline. V lost 6 bases to trimming and J lost 6 bases, with 6 bases between them. The CDR3 loop spans 11 amino acids. This sequence joins TRBV6-5 and TRBJ2-1; tentatively, D is TRBD2 (5 bases). The specimen sequenced was naive CD4+ T cells sorted from blood. Subset in this sample: CD45RA+ positively selected. This receptor was obtained from a man aged 30 to 39 in good health. The CDR3 nucleotides read TGTGCCAGCAGGGAGGTCAATGAGCAGTTCTTC. It specifies CASREVNEQFF.